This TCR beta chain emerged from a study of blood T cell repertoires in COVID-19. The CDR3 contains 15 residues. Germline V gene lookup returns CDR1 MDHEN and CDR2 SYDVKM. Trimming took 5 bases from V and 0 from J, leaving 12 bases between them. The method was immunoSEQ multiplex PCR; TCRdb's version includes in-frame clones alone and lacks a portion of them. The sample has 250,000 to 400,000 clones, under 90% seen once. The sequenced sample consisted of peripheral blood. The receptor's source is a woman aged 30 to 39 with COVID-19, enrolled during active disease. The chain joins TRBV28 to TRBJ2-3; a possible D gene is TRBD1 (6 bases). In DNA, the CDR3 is TGTGCCAGCAGTCCCACAGGACAGAGCACAGATACGCAGTATTTT. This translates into CASSPTGQSTDTQYF. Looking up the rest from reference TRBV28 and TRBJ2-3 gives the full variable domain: DVKVTQSSRYLVKRTGEKVFLECVQDMDHENMFWYRQDPGLGLRLIYFSYDVKMKEKGDIPEGYSVSREKKERFSLILESASTNQTSMYLCASSPTGQSTDTQYFGPGTRLTVL.